This T cell receptor (beta chain) came from a study of shared clonotypes between healthy human individuals. Whole-study findings and limits: It was only blood that was sampled, and tissue repertoires likely differ.

The V gene lost 3 bases and the J gene lost 3 bases, with 6 bases spanning the gap. The germline V gene encodes CDR1 MGHRA and CDR2 YSYEKL. This CDR3 is 12 amino acids long. On this clone itself: Antigen: not known.

Every immunoSEQ plate was one replicate of a subset's evenly spread DNA. Assay used: immunoSEQ multiplex PCR; TCRdb lists only in-frame clones, some missing. This table holds 1.6 million or so clones, around 97% found once. The sequenced sample consisted of naive CD4+ T cells sorted from blood. As to subset: CD45RA+ positively selected. The TCR originated in a man aged 25 to 45 in good health. This chain connects TRBV4-1 to TRBJ2-7; D is possibly TRBD1 (6 bases). CDR3 region: CASSQTGYEQYF. DNA for the CDR3: TGCGCCAGCAGCCAGACAGGCTACGAGCAGTACTTC.